The rows below give T cell receptor beta chains drawn from one sample of a study of cytomegalovirus exposure and HLA in healthy donors. Assay used: immunoSEQ multiplex PCR; TCRdb lists only in-frame clones, some missing. The table lists 200,000 to 250,000 clones, roughly 80% of them singletons. Source material: PBMCs. Source of these receptors: a male donor in good health and CMV-seronegative. CDR3s include the opening cysteine and the closing phenylalanine or tryptophan. Part of the rows lack a size; the others show once, few, many or a class for expanded clones.

j_gene: TRBJ1-2; abundance: .; v_gene: TRBV18; CDR3aa: CASSDRDNYGYTF
j_gene: TRBJ2-7; abundance: .; v_gene: TRBV7-9; CDR3aa: CASSLSAGGSSYEQYF
j_gene: TRBJ2-7; abundance: .; v_gene: TRBV7-3; CDR3aa: CASSSTTGGGKQYF
j_gene: TRBJ2-1; abundance: .; v_gene: TRBV29-1; CDR3aa: CSVDVSGSYNEQFF
j_gene: TRBJ2-1; abundance: few; v_gene: TRBV6-6; CDR3aa: CASYSRDRVNEQFF
j_gene: TRBJ2-1; abundance: .; v_gene: TRBV20-1; CDR3aa: CSARRQGEQFF
j_gene: TRBJ1-1; abundance: .; v_gene: TRBV5-4; CDR3aa: CASSPGVNTEAFF
j_gene: TRBJ1-2; abundance: .; v_gene: TRBV14; CDR3aa: CASSLQGDFRGYTF
j_gene: TRBJ2-7; abundance: .; v_gene: TRBV6-5; CDR3aa: CASSYSGQGMTYEQYF
j_gene: TRBJ1-5; abundance: .; v_gene: TRBV7-6; CDR3aa: CASSPLGGNSNQPQHF
j_gene: TRBJ2-7; abundance: .; v_gene: TRBV6-6; CDR3aa: CASSYATGHASEQYF